Shown below are 30 T cell receptor beta chains from a single sample sequenced in a study of blood T cell repertoires in COVID-19. Assay used: immunoSEQ multiplex PCR; TCRdb lists only in-frame clones, some missing. Of hundreds of thousands of clones listed, around 85% are singletons. What was sequenced was peripheral blood. These receptors all stem from a woman aged 25 to 45 who had recovered from COVID-19.

The chain is built from TRBV19 and TRBJ2-7; TRBD1 is a possible D gene (6 bases). Germline V gives CDR1 LNHDA, CDR2 SQIVND (reference sequence). The CDR3 runs to 15 residues. Trimming stripped 8 bases from V and 0 bases from J, with 17 bases between. CDR3 amino acids: CASAEGQGSSYEQYF. The CDR3 region has the DNA TGTGCCAGTGCTGAAGGCCAGGGGTCCTCCTACGAGCAGTACTTC.

V is TRBV5-6 and J is TRBJ1-2; TRBD1 aligns across 7 bases. J lost 5 bases, V lost 1 base, and 5 bases had no gene match. The CDR3 sequence is 14 residues long. Germline V gene lookup returns CDR1 SGHDT and CDR2 YYEEEE. This CDR3 is CASSLYLQGYGYTF. CDR3 sequence (DNA): TGTGCCAGCAGCTTGTATTTACAGGGGTATGGCTACACCTTC.

This clone was picked up one time. The chain recombines TRBV19 with TRBJ2-7; 10 nucleotides match TRBD1. The V gene's germline CDR1 is LNHDA and CDR2 SQIVND (reference sequence). J gave up 6 bases and V 3 bases, and 8 bases lay outside the gene matches. The CDR3 has 15 residues. The CDR3 is CASSIRAGQGSEQYF. Written as DNA, the CDR3 is TGTGCCAGTAGTATCCGGGCGGGACAGGGGTCCGAGCAGTACTTC. The full variable domain, in which reference TRBV19 and TRBJ2-7 provide the parts outside the CDR3, is DGGITQSPKYLFRKEGQNVTLSCEQNLNHDAMYWYRQDPGQGLRLIYYSQIVNDFQKGDIAEGYSVSREKKESFPLTVTSAQKNPTAFYLCASSIRAGQGSEQYFGPGTRLTVT.

This clone was recorded only once. This chain uses TRBV11-2 with TRBJ1-5; no clear D gene. Trimming took 5 bases from V and 2 from J, leaving 10 bases between them. In germline, CDR1 is SGHAT, CDR2 FQNNGV. CDR3 size: 14 residues. Here the CDR3 reads CASSISAGNQPQHF. The CDR3 DNA reads TGTGCCAGCAGCATCAGCGCAGGCAATCAGCCCCAGCATTTT.

The rearrangement joins TRBV10-3 to TRBJ2-5, with a possible D match to TRBD1 (6 bases). Deletions cut 1 base from V and 0 bases from J, with 6 bases between. Germline V gives CDR1 ENHRY, CDR2 SYGVKD. The CDR3 is 14 residues long. CDR3 loop: CAISEYRDQETQYF. The CDR3 coding sequence is TGTGCCATCAGTGAGTACAGGGACCAAGAGACCCAGTACTTC.

V and J are TRBV5-6 and TRBJ1-5; D gene uncertain. The V end was cut by 2 bases, the J end by 1 base, with 10 bases between. Germline CDR1 and CDR2: SGHDT and YYEEEE. The CDR3 has 15 amino acids. The CDR3 region is CASSFSTGSNQPQHF. CDR3 bases: TGTGCCAGCAGCTTCTCGACGGGGAGCAATCAGCCCCAGCATTTT.

The rearrangement joins TRBV28 to TRBJ2-7; a weak D match, TRBD2 (5 bases). The CDR3 length is 13 residues. Germline loops: CDR1 MDHEN, CDR2 SYDVKM. Trimming pared 1 base from V and 6 bases from J, leaving 10 bases between. The CDR3 nucleotides read TGTGCCAGCAGTTTATTCGGCGGGCTCGAGCAGTACTTC. Amino acids: CASSLFGGLEQYF.

The chain recombines TRBV18 with TRBJ2-7; D gene ambiguous. In germline, CDR1 is KGHSH, CDR2 LQKENI. This CDR3 has 14 residues. The V gene lost 2 bases and the J gene lost 2 bases, with 10 bases spanning the gap. The CDR3 sequence: CASSPGRKTYEQYF. CDR3 nucleotide sequence: TGTGCCAGCTCACCAGGCAGAAAAACCTACGAGCAGTACTTC. The variable domain in full, completed from reference TRBV18 and TRBJ2-7, reads NAGVMQNPRHLVRRRGQEARLRCSPMKGHSHVYWYRQLPEEGLKFMVYLQKENIIDESGMPKERFSAEFPKEGPSILRIQQVVRGDSAAYFCASSPGRKTYEQYFGPGTRLTVT.

CDR3 region: CASSISGQGANYGYTF. CDR3 nucleotide sequence: TGTGCCAGTAGTATATCAGGACAAGGAGCTAACTATGGCTACACCTTC. The V call is TRBV19, the J call TRBJ1-2; maybe TRBD1 (5 bases). The CDR3 runs to 16 residues. Germline CDR1 reads LNHDA; CDR2 reads SQIVND (reference sequence). V was trimmed by 2 bases and J by 0 bases, leaving 13 bases between them.

The J gene is TRBJ2-2, the V gene TRBV5-1; 9 nucleotides align to TRBD1. The trim removed 3 bases at V and 5 bases at J, leaving 2 bases unmatched. Per the germline V gene, CDR1 is SGHRS and CDR2 is YFSETQ. The CDR3 has 14 amino acids. The CDR3 sequence is CASSWDRATGELFF. For the CDR3, the DNA is TGCGCCAGCAGCTGGGACAGGGCAACCGGGGAGCTGTTTTTT.

This clone has just a few counts. This chain uses TRBV3-1 (or the pseudogene TRBV3-2) with TRBJ1-2, with D possibly being TRBD1 (6 bases). Germline V gene data show CDR1 as LGHDT and CDR2 as YNNKEL (reference sequence). The length of the CDR3 is 14 residues. V was cut by 4 bases and J by 7 bases, with 16 bases left in between. Here the CDR3 reads CASSLKAGESGYTF. For the CDR3, the DNA is TGTGCCAGCAGCCTTAAGGCAGGGGAGTCTGGCTACACCTTC.

This chain connects TRBV5-4 to TRBJ2-7; 7 bases are shared with TRBD1. Germline V gene sequence: CDR1 SGHNT, CDR2 YYREEE (reference sequence). J was trimmed by 2 bases and V by 4 bases; bases with no gene match: 6. The CDR3 has 14 residues. For the CDR3, the DNA is TGTGCCAGCAGCACCGACAGGGACCCCTACGAGCAGTACTTC. This codes for CASSTDRDPYEQYF.

The chain has TRBV9 and TRBJ2-7; 8 positions agree with TRBD2. Germline CDR1 SGDLS, CDR2 YYNGEE. The V segment lost 0 bases and the J segment 7 bases; nucleotides outside the gene matches: 3. CDR3 length: 13 amino acids. CDR3 sequence (DNA): TGTGCCAGCAGCGTAGTAATAGCGGGGGAGCAGTACTTC. Its translation: CASSVVIAGEQYF.

The chain has TRBV11-2 and TRBJ1-3, with TRBD1 as a possible D gene (5 bases). The CDR3 totals 16 residues. CDR1 is SGHAT, CDR2 FQNNGV, per germline. Trimming took off 1 base at V and 4 bases at J, with 14 bases between the two ends. The CDR3 is CASSLVAGRNGNTIYF. The CDR3 DNA reads TGTGCCAGCAGCTTAGTCGCAGGGCGAAACGGAAACACCATATATTTT.

The chain is built from TRBV27 and TRBJ2-5, with D possibly being TRBD1 (5 bases). Trimming shortened V by 5 bases and J by 5 bases, and 12 bases separated the two germline ends. The V gene's germline CDR1 is MNHEY and CDR2 SMNVEV (reference sequence). The CDR3 consists of 13 residues. CDR3 nucleotide sequence: TGTGCCAGCAGTGAAGGGGTATGGGAGACCCAGTACTTC. Residues: CASSEGVWETQYF.

V is TRBV27 and J is TRBJ2-1; 9 bases are shared with TRBD2. The CDR3 is 19 residues long. The germline V gene encodes CDR1 MNHEY and CDR2 SMNVEV (reference sequence). Unmatched junction bases numbered 13, after V lost 3 bases and J lost 1 base. The CDR3 reads CASSFRLGVAGVSYNEQFF. In nucleotides, the CDR3 is TGTGCCAGCAGTTTTCGGTTAGGTGTAGCGGGGGTGTCCTACAATGAGCAGTTCTTC.

The V and J genes are TRBV7-9 and TRBJ2-7; perhaps TRBD2 as D (5 bases). The CDR3 has 14 residues. The V gene lost 5 bases and the J gene lost 5 bases, with 16 bases spanning the gap. Germline V gives CDR1 SEHNR, CDR2 FQNEAQ (reference sequence). CDR3 nucleotide sequence: TGTGCCAGCAGCGAACCCCCGGGAATAAACGAGCAGTACTTC. As protein: CASSEPPGINEQYF.

The rearrangement joins TRBV3-1 (or the pseudogene TRBV3-2) to TRBJ2-2; tentatively, D is TRBD1 (6 bases). V was pared by 4 bases and J by 6 bases, with 21 bases between. This CDR3 spans 17 amino acids. Germline V gene lookup returns CDR1 LGHDT and CDR2 YNNKEL (reference sequence). CDR3 sequence reads: CASSLESGTPPPGELFF. The CDR3 region has the DNA TGTGCCAGCAGCCTCGAGTCTGGGACACCTCCCCCCGGGGAGCTGTTTTTT.

The rearrangement links TRBV6-2 or TRBV6-3 to TRBJ2-1; the D gene is possibly TRBD2 (5 bases). The V end was cut by 3 bases, the J end by 10 bases, with 7 bases between. The CDR3 runs to 11 residues. Germline CDR1 MNHEY, CDR2 SVGEGT. The CDR3 is CASSYRREQFF. The CDR3, as DNA: TGTGCCAGCAGTTATAGGAGGGAGCAGTTCTTC.

V gene TRBV2 combines with J gene TRBJ2-5, with D possibly being TRBD2 (6 bases). The CDR3 runs to 14 residues. The V gene's germline CDR1 is SNHLY and CDR2 FYNNEI. The V and J ends lost 7 bases and 3 bases respectively, with 15 bases between them. The CDR3 sequence is CASNLIGGKETQYF. DNA of the CDR3: TGTGCCAGCAATCTCATTGGGGGGAAAGAGACCCAGTACTTC. The full variable domain, completed using reference TRBV2 and TRBJ2-5, is EPEVTQTPSHQVTQMGQEVILRCVPISNHLYFYWYRQILGQKVEFLVSFYNNEISEKSEIFDDQFSVERPDGSNFTLKIRSTKLEDSAMYFCASNLIGGKETQYFGPGTRLLVL.

This clone appeared a few times. The chain uses TRBV10-3 and TRBJ1-1; 8 bases agree with TRBD1. The CDR3 length is 14 residues. CDR1 is ENHRY and CDR2 is SYGVKD in the germline V gene. Trimming at V came to 6 bases and at J to 1 base, leaving 4 bases not matched to a gene. The CDR3 nucleotides read TGTGCCATCAGGGGGACAGGATCGAACACTGAAGCTTTCTTT. This codes for CAIRGTGSNTEAFF.

The genes are TRBV5-4 and TRBJ2-7, with 7 bases identical to TRBD2. V lost 0 bases to trimming and J lost 3 bases; unmatched junction nucleotides: 3. The germline gives CDR1 SGHNT, CDR2 YYREEE (reference sequence). CDR3 length: 14 amino acids. In DNA, the CDR3 is TGTGCCAGCAGCTTGGGGGGAGGGGTCTACGAGCAGTACTTC. As protein: CASSLGGGVYEQYF.

This chain links TRBV5-5 with TRBJ2-5; maybe TRBD2 (6 bases). V was trimmed by 5 bases and J by 5 bases, leaving 22 bases between them. This CDR3 region has 16 residues. CDR1 is SGHKS, CDR2 YYEKEE, per germline (reference sequence). CDR3 nucleotides: TGTGCCAGCAGTTCCCGCGGGGCGGGAAGCCAGGAGACCCAGTACTTC. Protein: CASSSRGAGSQETQYF.

This clone was counted only a few times. V and J are TRBV5-4 and TRBJ2-2, with 7 bases aligning to TRBD1. Germline CDR1 is SGHNT and CDR2 is YYREEE (reference sequence). The CDR3 loop spans 16 amino acids. With 2 bases clipped from V and 0 bases from J, the junction kept 4 bases outside the gene matches. The CDR3 nucleotides read TGTGCCAGCAGCTTTAAAGGGGGCGCGAACACCGGGGAGCTGTTTTTT. It codes for CASSFKGGANTGELFF. The variable domain in full, with the rest retrieved from reference TRBV5-4 and TRBJ2-2, is ETGVTQSPTHLIKTRGQQVTLRCSSQSGHNTVSWYQQALGQGPQFIFQYYREEENGRGNFPPRFSGLQFPNYSSELNVNALELDDSALYLCASSFKGGANTGELFFGEGSRLTVL.

V usage is TRBV5-1 and J usage is TRBJ2-7; tentative D call: TRBD2 (5 bases). Germline loops: CDR1 SGHRS, CDR2 YFSETQ. The CDR3 length is 14 residues. The V end lost 7 bases, the J end lost 3 bases, and 17 bases lay between the germline ends. CDR3 coding DNA: TGCGCCAGCTCGACCAGCGGATCGAGCTACGAGCAGTACTTC. Translation gives CASSTSGSSYEQYF.

The chain is built from TRBV5-1 and TRBJ2-1, with 8 bases that match TRBD1. V gave up 5 bases and J gave up 4 bases; unmatched junction bases: 17. Germline lookup yields CDR1 SGHRS and CDR2 YFSETQ. The CDR3 extends over 18 amino acids. This CDR3 is CASSSGTGSAPSYNEQFF. CDR3 nucleotides: TGCGCCAGCAGTTCCGGGACAGGTTCAGCTCCTTCATACAATGAGCAGTTCTTC.

The gene calls are TRBV27 and TRBJ1-1; unclear D gene. The CDR3 has 15 amino acids. V lost 5 bases and J lost 1, with 14 bases in between. Germline V lookup: CDR1 MNHEY, CDR2 SMNVEV (reference sequence). The CDR3 DNA reads TGTGCCAGCAGTCCTTCGGGATTTGGGAACACTGAAGCTTTCTTT. Its protein is CASSPSGFGNTEAFF.

This clone was recorded once. J is TRBJ1-1 and V is TRBV30, with D perhaps TRBD1 (6 bases). The ends were cut back, 5 bases at V and 7 bases at J, with 14 bases in the middle. CDR1 is GTSNPN and CDR2 is SVGIG in the germline V gene (reference sequence). The CDR3 contains 12 residues. CDR3 sequence reads: CAWAGGAREAFF. The CDR3 DNA reads TGTGCCTGGGCGGGGGGGGCCCGTGAAGCTTTCTTT.

CDR3 amino acids: CASSVGSGGPYEQYF. The CDR3 DNA follows: TGTGCCAGCAGCGTAGGGTCAGGGGGACCCTACGAGCAGTACTTC. The chain combines TRBV9 with TRBJ2-7, with TRBD1 matching over 7 bases. Germline V lookup: CDR1 SGDLS, CDR2 YYNGEE. The CDR3 is made up of 15 amino acids. Trimming at V came to 0 bases and at J to 2 bases, leaving 5 bases not matched to a gene.

This rearrangement joins TRBV12-3 or TRBV12-4 to TRBJ1-1, with D maybe TRBD1 (6 bases). V dropped 7 bases and J dropped 11 bases, with 14 bases sitting between them. The CDR3 has 11 residues. CDR3 nucleotides: TGTGCCAGCATCAAGGGGGATAAGGCTTTCTTT. Translation gives CASIKGDKAFF.